This T cell receptor (beta chain) was recovered during a study of tumor and adjacent non-tumor tissue in lung cancer (dated by TCRdb to the late 2010s). About the full investigation: Patients with adenocarcinoma (over 11), squamous cell carcinoma (2) and small cell lung cancer (1) were included in the cohort. The 15 enrolled patients, of whom about 10 were men and 5 were women, were aged about 30 to 80 years and were diagnosed with TNM stage I to III disease. Sequencing produced more than 100,000,000 productive TCRbeta reads in total, an average of approximately 3.9 million reads per sample. The study compared bulk TCRbeta repertoires from lung tumor tissue and matched distant non-tumor lung tissue of more than 12 lung cancer patients. Over 25 paired specimens, one tumor and one normal lung sample per patient, were profiled by TCRbeta CDR3 sequencing.

What the work shows at the level of the full study, not this receptor alone: Neither the sequencing platform nor unique molecular identifiers are mentioned in the methods. The top 100 clones accounted for a significantly larger cumulative portion of the repertoire in normal lung than in tumor tissue. TCR diversity (inverse Simpson) was significantly higher in tumor than in normal lung tissue (roughly 390 vs 170, P = 0.0075, Mann-Whitney U test). Only 15 or so patients were included in the cohort, and the need for larger samples and more detailed clinical data was noted by the authors. TCR diversity was significantly higher in younger patients, and greater tumor TCR diversity was associated with shorter overall survival and shorter disease-free survival. Because peripheral blood was not sequenced, the blood TCRbeta repertoires of the lung cancer patients in the study went unexamined.

From the cysteine through the phenylalanine, the CDR3 covers 14 amino acids. Just CDR3 DNA is preserved here, 42 bases in frame from base 1. RNA was isolated from bulk unsorted tissue, and RNA quality was assessed with a NanoDrop ND-1000 and an Agilent 2100. Donors were newly diagnosed lung cancer patients admitted for thoracic surgery in China between August and November 2014, without prior chemotherapy. Patients with previous radiotherapy or chemotherapy, or with another concurrent cancer, were excluded from the study. Surgical tissue pieces of about 1-2.2 cm3 were preserved in RNAlater solution and were kept at -80 degrees C until use. The library was made by multiplex PCR. The sequencing machine was an Illumina HiSeq 2500. TCRbeta libraries were built by three rounds of nested PCR using primers (Table S4), following protocols modified from ARM-PCR. Before sequencing, PCR products in the 200-500 bp range were cut out of the gel and cleaned up using the QIAquick gel extraction kit. The authors processed their data as follows. Trimmomatic was used to clean the reads, FLASH merged the cleaned reads into complete CDR3 sequences, and MiTCR assigned the sequences to V(D)J germline segments. Clonal diversity was computed as the inverse Simpson's index with VDJtools. Productive reads were defined as in-frame sequences without a premature stop codon. In-frame beta chains were kept once TCRdb had trimmed the public reads at Q25 with fastp and called clones with MiXCR. Every distinct CDR3 protein forms one entry, paired with its most common genes and DNA. The V and J calls, along with clone size, are taken from TCRdb and not from the paper's own processing. Counted in this sample were about 110,000 distinct CDR3 sequences; over 70% of them appeared once. The top ten constitute about 22% of the sample.

Regarding this clonotype: What this receptor recognizes is not known. One end of the junction does not line up with germline, which may come from a read error.

The sequence came from a man aged 65-85 years with non-small cell lung cancer. The sequence joins TRBV12-3 or TRBV12-4 to TRBJ2-7, and TRBD2 may be the D gene, going by 7 matching bases. The specimen sequenced was lung tumor tissue. Read as DNA, the sequence is TGTGCCAGCAGTTTCGCGGGGGCAAGCTACGAGCAGTATTTC. It specifies CASSFAGASYEQYF.